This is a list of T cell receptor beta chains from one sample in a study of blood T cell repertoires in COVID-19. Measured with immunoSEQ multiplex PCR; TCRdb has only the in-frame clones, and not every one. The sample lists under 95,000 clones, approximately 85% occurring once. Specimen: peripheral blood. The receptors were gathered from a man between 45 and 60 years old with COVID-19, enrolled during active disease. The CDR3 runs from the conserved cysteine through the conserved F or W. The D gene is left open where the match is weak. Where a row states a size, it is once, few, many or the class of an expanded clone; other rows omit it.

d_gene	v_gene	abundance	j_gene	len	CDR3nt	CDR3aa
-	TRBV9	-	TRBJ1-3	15	TGTGCCAGCAGCGCAGAAGGGGCGGCTGGAAACACCATATATTTT	CASSAEGAAGNTIYF
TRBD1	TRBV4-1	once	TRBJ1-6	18	TGCGCCAGCAGCCGAATTGTTCCGGGACAGGGATCAAATTCACCCCTCCACTTT	CASSRIVPGQGSNSPLHF
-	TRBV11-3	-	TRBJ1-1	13	TGTGCCAGCAGCCCACGGGACTCCACTGAAGCTTTCTTT	CASSPRDSTEAFF
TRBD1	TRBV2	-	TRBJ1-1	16	TGTGCCAGCCTACCAGGGACAGAAACTTGGAACACTGAAGCTTTCTTT	CASLPGTETWNTEAFF
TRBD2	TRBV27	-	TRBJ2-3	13	TGTGCCAGCAGGGCGGGAGGCACAGATACGCAGTATTTT	CASRAGGTDTQYF
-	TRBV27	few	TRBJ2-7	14	TGTGCCAGCAGTTTACGGCAGGGGTTCTACGAGCAGTACTTC	CASSLRQGFYEQYF
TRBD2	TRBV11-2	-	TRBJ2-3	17	TGTGCCAGCAGCCCGCGAGGACTAGCGGGTTTCACAGATACGCAGTATTTT	CASSPRGLAGFTDTQYF
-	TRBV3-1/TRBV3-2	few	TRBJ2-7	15	TGTGCCAGCAGCCACCGCGGTCAGTTTATGGCCGAGCAGTACTTC	CASSHRGQFMAEQYF
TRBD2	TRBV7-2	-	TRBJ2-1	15	TGTGCCAGCAGCTTAGGCCTAGCGGGGTCAATCGGGCAGTTCTTC	CASSLGLAGSIGQFF
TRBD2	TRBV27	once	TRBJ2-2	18	TGTGCCAGCAGTTCCACTGGGACTAGCGGGCCGAACACCGGGGAGCTGTTTTTT	CASSSTGTSGPNTGELFF
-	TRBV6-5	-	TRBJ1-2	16	TGTGCCAGCAGTTACTCGGGGGCAGAAGTAGCAGGAGGCTACACCTTC	CASSYSGAEVAGGYTF
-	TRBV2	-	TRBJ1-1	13	TGTGCCAGCGCTCTTGGGCCCAACACTGAAGCTTTCTTT	CASALGPNTEAFF
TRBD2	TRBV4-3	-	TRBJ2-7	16	TGCGCCAGCAGCCAAGGACTAGCACAAGGGGCGGGGGAGCAGTACTTC	CASSQGLAQGAGEQYF
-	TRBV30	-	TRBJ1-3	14	TGTGCCTGGAACCCACATGCATCTGGAAACACCATATATTTT	CAWNPHASGNTIYF
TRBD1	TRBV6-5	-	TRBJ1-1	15	TGTGCCAGCATCATTGGACAGGGCCGGGGGACTGAAGCTTTCTTT	CASIIGQGRGTEAFF